The clone carrying this TCR beta chain showed up many times. Its specificity is unknown. These data originate in a study of CD8 T cells in ankylosing spondylitis. Points from the study as a whole: Matched ankylosing spondylitis synovial fluid reportedly contained a significantly enriched population of disease-linked clones. In reactive arthritis synovial fluid and blood, some motif variants had been reported before. Disease-linked clones had a CD8+ phenotype and relatively low frequency in peripheral blood.

Germline V gene lookup returns CDR1 DFQATT and CDR2 SNEGSKA (reference sequence). The CDR3 loop spans 13 amino acids. Trimming removed 6 bases at V and 0 bases at J, with 9 bases between. Libraries of TCR beta came from quantitative 5'-RACE with molecular barcodes. TCRdb re-called the 5' RACE reads through MiXCR, storing one row per CDR3 protein. The sample includes around 140,000 distinct CDR3 sequences, about an eighth seen only once; the top ten take about 3.8%. The genes are TRBV20-1 and TRBJ1-3, with D perhaps matching TRBD1 (5 bases). This receptor was taken from a female donor with ankylosing spondylitis or in good health (not recorded which). The sequencing sample was made of blood, either unsorted or a sorted T cell fraction (not recorded which). This CDR3 reads CSAVTGSGNTIYF. Here the CDR3 DNA reads TGCAGTGCCGTCACAGGCTCTGGAAACACCATATATTTT.